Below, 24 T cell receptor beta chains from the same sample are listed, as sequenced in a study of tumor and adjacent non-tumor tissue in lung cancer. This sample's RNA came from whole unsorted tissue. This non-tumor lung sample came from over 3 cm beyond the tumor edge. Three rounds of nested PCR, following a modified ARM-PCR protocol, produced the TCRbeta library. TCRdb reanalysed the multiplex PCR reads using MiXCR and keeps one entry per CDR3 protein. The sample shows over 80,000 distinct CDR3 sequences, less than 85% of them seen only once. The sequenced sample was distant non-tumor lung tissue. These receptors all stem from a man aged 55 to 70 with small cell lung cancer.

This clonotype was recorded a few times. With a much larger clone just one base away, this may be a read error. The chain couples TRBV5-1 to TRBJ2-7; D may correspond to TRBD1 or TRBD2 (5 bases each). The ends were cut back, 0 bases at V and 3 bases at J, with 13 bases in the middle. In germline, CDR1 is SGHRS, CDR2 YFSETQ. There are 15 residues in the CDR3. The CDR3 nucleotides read TGCGCCAGCAGCTTGGTTCCGGGACGTATCTACGAGCAGTACTTC. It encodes CASSLVPGRIYEQYF.

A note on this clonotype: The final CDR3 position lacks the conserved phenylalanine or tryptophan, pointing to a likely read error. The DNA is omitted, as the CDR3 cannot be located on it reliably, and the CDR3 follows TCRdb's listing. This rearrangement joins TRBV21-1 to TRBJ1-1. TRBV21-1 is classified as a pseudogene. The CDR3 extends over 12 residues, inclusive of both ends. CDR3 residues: CASSKRYTEAFS.

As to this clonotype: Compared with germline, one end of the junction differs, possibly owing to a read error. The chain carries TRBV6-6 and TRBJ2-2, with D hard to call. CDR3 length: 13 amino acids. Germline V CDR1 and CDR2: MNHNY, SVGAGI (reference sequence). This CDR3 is CVSSFSNTGELFF. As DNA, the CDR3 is TGTGTCAGCAGTTTTTCGAACACCGGGGAGCTGTTTTTT.

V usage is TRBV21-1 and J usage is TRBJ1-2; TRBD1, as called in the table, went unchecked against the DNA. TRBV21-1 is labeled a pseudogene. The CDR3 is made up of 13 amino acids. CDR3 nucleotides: TGTGTTAGCAGCCCCCGGGGGGGCTATGGCTACACCTTC. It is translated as CVSSPRGGYGYTF.

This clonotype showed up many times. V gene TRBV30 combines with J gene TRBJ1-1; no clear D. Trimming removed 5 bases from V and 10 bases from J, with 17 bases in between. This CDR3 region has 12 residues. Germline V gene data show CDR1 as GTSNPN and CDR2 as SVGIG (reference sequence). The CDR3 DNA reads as TGTGCCTGGGGCCCATCGAAGTCTAGAGCTTTCTTT. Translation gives CAWGPSKSRAFF.

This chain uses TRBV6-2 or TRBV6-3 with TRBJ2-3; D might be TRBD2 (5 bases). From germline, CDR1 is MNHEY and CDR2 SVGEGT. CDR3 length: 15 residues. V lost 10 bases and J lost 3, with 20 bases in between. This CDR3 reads CATFPRDIGTDTQYF. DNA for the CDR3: TGTGCCACCTTCCCCCGGGATATCGGGACAGATACGCAGTATTTT.

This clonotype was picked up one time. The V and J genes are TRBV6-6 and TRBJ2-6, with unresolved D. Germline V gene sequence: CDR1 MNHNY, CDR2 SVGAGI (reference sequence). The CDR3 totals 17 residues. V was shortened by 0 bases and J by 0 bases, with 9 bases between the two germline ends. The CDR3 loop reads CASSYSVGVSGANVLTF. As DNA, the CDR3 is TGTGCCAGCAGTTACTCTGTGGGTGTCTCTGGGGCCAACGTCCTGACTTTC.

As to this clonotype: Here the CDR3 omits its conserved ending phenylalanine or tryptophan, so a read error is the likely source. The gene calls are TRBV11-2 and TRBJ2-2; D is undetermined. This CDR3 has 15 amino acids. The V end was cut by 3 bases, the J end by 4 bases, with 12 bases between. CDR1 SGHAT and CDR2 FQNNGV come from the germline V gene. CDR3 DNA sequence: TGTGCCAGCAGCTTGCGAGGAGCAACCACCGGGGAGCTGTTTTAT. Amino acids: CASSLRGATTGELFY.

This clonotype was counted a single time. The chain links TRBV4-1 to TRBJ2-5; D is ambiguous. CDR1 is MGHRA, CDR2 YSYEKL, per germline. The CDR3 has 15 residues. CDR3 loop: CTNSQGVSGWETQYF. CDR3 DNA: TGCACCAACAGCCAAGGAGTGAGTGGATGGGAGACCCAGTACTTC.

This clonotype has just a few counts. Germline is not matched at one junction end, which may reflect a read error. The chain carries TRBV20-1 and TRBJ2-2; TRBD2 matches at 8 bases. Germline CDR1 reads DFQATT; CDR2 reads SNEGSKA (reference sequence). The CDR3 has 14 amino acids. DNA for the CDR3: TGCAGTGCTACGGCGGGAGGCTCAGGCGGGGAGCTGTTGTTT. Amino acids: CSATAGGSGGELLF.

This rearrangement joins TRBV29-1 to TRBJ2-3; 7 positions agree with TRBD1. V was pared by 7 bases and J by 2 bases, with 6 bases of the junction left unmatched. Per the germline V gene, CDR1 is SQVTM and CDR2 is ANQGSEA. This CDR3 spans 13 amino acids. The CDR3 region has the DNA TGCAGCGCTTTTCAGGGGGTCACAGATACGCAGTATTTT. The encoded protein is CSAFQGVTDTQYF.

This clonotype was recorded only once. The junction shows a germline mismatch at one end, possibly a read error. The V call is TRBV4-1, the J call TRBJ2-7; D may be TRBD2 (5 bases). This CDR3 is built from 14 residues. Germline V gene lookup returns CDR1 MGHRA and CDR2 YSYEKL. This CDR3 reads CASSLEVATYEQYF. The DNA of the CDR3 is TGCGCCAGCAGCCTGGAGGTAGCTACCTACGAACAGTACTTC.

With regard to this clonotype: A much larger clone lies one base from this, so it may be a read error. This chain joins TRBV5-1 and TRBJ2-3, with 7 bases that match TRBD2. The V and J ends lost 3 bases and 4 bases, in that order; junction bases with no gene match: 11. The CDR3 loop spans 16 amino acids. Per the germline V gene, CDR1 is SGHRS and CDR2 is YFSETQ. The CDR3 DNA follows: TGCGCCAGCAGCTCCCTAGAGGGAGGGGCCGCAGATACGCAGTATTTT. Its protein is CASSSLEGGAADTQYF.

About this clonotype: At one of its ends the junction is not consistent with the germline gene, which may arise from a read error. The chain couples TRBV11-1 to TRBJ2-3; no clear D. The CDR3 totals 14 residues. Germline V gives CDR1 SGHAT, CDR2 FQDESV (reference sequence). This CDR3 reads CTSNSTHGTDTQYF. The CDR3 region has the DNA TGTACCAGCAACTCAACCCATGGGACAGATACGCAGTATTTT.

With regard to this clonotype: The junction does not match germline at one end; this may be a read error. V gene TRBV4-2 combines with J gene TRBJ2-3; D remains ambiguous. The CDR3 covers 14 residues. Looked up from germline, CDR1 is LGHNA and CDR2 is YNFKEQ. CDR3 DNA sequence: TGTACCAGCACCCAAGGGATATCGGAGGATACGCAGTATTTT. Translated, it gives CTSTQGISEDTQYF.

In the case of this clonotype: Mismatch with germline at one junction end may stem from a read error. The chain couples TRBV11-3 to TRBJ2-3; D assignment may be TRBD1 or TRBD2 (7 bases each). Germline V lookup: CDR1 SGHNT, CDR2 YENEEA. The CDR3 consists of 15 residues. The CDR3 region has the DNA TGTGCCAGCAGCCCCTCTACCGGGGGGACAGATACGCAATATTTT. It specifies CASSPSTGGTDTQYF.

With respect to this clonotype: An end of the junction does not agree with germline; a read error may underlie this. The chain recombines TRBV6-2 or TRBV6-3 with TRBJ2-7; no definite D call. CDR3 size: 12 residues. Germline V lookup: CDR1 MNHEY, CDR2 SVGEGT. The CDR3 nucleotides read TGTGCCAGCGGGCTATCGGGTTACGAGGAGTACTTC. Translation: CASGLSGYEEYF.

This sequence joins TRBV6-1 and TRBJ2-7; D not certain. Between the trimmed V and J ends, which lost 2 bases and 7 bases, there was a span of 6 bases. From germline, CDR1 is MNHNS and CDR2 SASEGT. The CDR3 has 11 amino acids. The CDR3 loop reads CASSETWEQYF. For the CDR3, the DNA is TGTGCCAGCAGTGAAACGTGGGAGCAGTACTTC.

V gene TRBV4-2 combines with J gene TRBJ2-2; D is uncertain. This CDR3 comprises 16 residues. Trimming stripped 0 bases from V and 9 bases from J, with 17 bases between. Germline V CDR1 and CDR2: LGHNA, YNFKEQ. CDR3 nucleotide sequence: TGTGCCAGCAGCCAAGATCTCATGGCGAACAACTGGGAGCTGTTTTTT. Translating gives CASSQDLMANNWELFF.

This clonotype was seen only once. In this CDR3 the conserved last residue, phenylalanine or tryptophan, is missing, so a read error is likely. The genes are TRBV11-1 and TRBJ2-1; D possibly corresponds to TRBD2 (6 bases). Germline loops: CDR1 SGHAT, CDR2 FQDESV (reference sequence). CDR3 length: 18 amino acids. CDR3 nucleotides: TGTACCAGCAGCTCAGAATCGAGGACTATCGGGAGTGGTAATGGGCAGTTCCTC. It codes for CTSSSESRTIGSGNGQFL.

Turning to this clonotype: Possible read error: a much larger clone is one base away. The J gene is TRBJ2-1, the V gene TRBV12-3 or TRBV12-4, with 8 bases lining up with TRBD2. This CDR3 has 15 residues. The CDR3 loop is CASSLRSSGYSEQFF. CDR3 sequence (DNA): TGTGCCAGCAGTTTACGGTCTAGCGGGTACAGTGAGCAGTTCTTC.

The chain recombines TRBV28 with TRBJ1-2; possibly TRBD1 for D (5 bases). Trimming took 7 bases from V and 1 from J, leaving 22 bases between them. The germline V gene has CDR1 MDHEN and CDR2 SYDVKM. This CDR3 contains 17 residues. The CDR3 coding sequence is TGTGCCAGCAAGCCGGACGTGACGAGTGGGGGTAACTATGGCTACACCTTC. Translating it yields CASKPDVTSGGNYGYTF.

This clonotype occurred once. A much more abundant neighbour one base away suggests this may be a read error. CDR3 sequence reads: CASSLGRNTETFF. DNA for the CDR3: TGCGCCAGCAGCTTGGGTCGGAACACTGAAACTTTCTTT. V usage is TRBV5-1 and J usage is TRBJ1-1; no firm D call. The CDR3 has 13 residues. The germline gives CDR1 SGHRS, CDR2 YFSETQ.

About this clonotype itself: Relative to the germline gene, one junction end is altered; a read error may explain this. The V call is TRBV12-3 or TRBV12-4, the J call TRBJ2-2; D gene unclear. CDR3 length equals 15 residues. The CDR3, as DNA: TGTGCCAGTAGCAACGACATGCTACACACTGGGGAGCTGTTTTTT. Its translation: CASSNDMLHTGELFF.